The 26 T cell receptor beta chains listed next were all sequenced from one sample in a study of blood T cells in healthy people across ages. A J-beta primer mix and a sample-barcoded 5' primer were used in a second PCR of about 6 to 12 cycles. Using its own MiXCR run on the 5' RACE reads, TCRdb lists one record per CDR3 protein. The sample lists 1,100,000 or so distinct CDR3 sequences; 40% to 50% were seen once. Input material: blood. Source of these receptors: a woman aged 60-70 years in good health.

The chain carries TRBV20-1 and TRBJ1-5, with TRBD1 matching 7 bases. The germline V gene has CDR1 DFQATT and CDR2 SNEGSKA (reference sequence). The CDR3 loop spans 13 amino acids. Trimming took 1 base from V and 5 from J; bases not matched to a gene: 2. The CDR3 coding sequence is TGCAGTGCTAGAGGAGGGGGCGATCAGCCCCAGCATTTT. Protein product: CSARGGGDQPQHF.

The chain carries TRBV5-1 and TRBJ1-1; D is possibly TRBD1 (6 bases). Germline CDR1 SGHRS, CDR2 YFSETQ. The CDR3 is 15 residues long. Trimming took 4 bases from V and 7 from J, leaving 20 bases between them. In DNA, the CDR3 is TGCGCCAGCAGCCCGGGGGACCCGGACAGCCGTGAAGCTTTCTTT. It encodes CASSPGDPDSREAFF. Full variable domain (rest looked up from reference TRBV5-1 and TRBJ1-1): KAGVTQTPRYLIKTRGQQVTLSCSPISGHRSVSWYQQTPGQGLQFLFEYFSETQRNKGNFPGRFSGRQFSNSRSEMNVSTLELGDSALYLCASSPGDPDSREAFFGQGTRLTVV.

Comments on this clonotype: A read error is possible here, since a much larger clone lies one base away. The chain couples TRBV29-1 to TRBJ2-1, with D possibly being TRBD1 or TRBD2 (5 bases each). The CDR3 sequence is 14 residues long. Looked up from germline, CDR1 is SQVTM and CDR2 is ANQGSEA. Written as DNA, the CDR3 is TGCAGCGTTGAAGCCGAGGGGACCTACAGTGAGCAGTTCTTC. It codes for CSVEAEGTYSEQFF.

The sample holds a few counts of this clonotype. The chain carries TRBV7-9 and TRBJ1-4, with D uncertain. Germline CDR1 SEHNR, CDR2 FQNEAQ (reference sequence). The CDR3 totals 14 residues. The V end lost 5 bases, the J end lost 4 bases, and 11 bases lay between the germline ends. The CDR3 sequence is CASSIGRDNEKLFF. The CDR3 DNA reads TGTGCCAGCAGCATCGGACGGGATAATGAAAAACTGTTTTTT.

This rearrangement joins TRBV12-3 or TRBV12-4 to TRBJ2-4; D possibly matches TRBD1 or TRBD2 (5 bases each). V lost 3 bases, J lost 3 bases, and 12 bases lay in between. This CDR3 comprises 15 residues. CDR3 nucleotide sequence: TGTGCCAGCAGTTTTCTTGAGGGGAGCAAAAACATTCAGTACTTC. This encodes CASSFLEGSKNIQYF.

Turning to this clonotype: The junction does not match germline at one end; this may be a read error. The chain combines TRBV20-1 with TRBJ1-6; D is uncertain. The CDR3 is 13 residues long. The germline V gene has CDR1 DFQATT and CDR2 SNEGSKA (reference sequence). The CDR3 here is CSAPRNENSPPHF. CDR3 bases: TGCAGTGCCCCAAGGAATGAGAATTCACCCCCCCACTTT.

The chain is built from TRBV6-5 and TRBJ2-1, with D perhaps TRBD1 or TRBD2 (6 bases each). V shed 6 bases and J shed 7 bases, with 25 bases lying between them. Germline V gene lookup returns CDR1 MNHEY and CDR2 SVGAGI. The CDR3 is made up of 17 amino acids. The CDR3 here is CASRPPDRGRVGNEQFF. The DNA of the CDR3 is TGTGCCAGCAGGCCTCCGGATCGGGGGCGGGTCGGGAATGAGCAGTTCTTC.

The sample holds many counts of this clonotype. The chain joins TRBV5-1 to TRBJ1-1; tentatively, D is TRBD1 (6 bases). This CDR3 contains 13 residues. Trimming removed 3 bases from V and 1 base from J, with 7 bases in between. CDR1 is SGHRS and CDR2 is YFSETQ in the germline V gene. The CDR3 DNA sequence: TGCGCCAGCAGCTCACAGGGGAACACTGAAGCTTTCTTT. This encodes CASSSQGNTEAFF.

CDR3 residues: CASSRPGLAANGQYF. The CDR3 nucleotides read TGTGCCAGCAGTCGGCCCGGACTAGCGGCCAATGGGCAGTACTTC. J is TRBJ2-5 and V is TRBV6-2 or TRBV6-3, with 10 bases matching TRBD2. The CDR3 has 15 residues. CDR1 and CDR2 (germline): MNHEY, SVGEGT. The V segment lost 5 bases and the J segment 11 bases; nucleotides outside the gene matches: 14.

The rearrangement uses TRBV5-1 and TRBJ2-5, with 7 bases fitting TRBD1. The J call may be faulty, since TRBJ2-7 better matches the DNA end. This CDR3 spans 14 amino acids. The germline V gene has CDR1 SGHRS and CDR2 YFSETQ. The CDR3 sequence is CASSGAGGAYEQYF. CDR3 in DNA: TGCGCCAGCAGTGGGGCAGGGGGTGCCTACGAGCAGTACTTC.

This rearrangement joins TRBV10-3 to TRBJ1-2; 8 bases match TRBD1. The CDR3 is made up of 20 amino acids. Trimming removed 2 bases from V and 0 bases from J; junction bases left unmatched: 17. CDR1 and CDR2 from the germline V gene are ENHRY and SYGVKD. CDR3 nucleotides: TGTGCCATCAGTGAGCTCTGGACAGGGCTCCAAGTAGTAACTAACTATGGCTACACCTTC. This sequence encodes CAISELWTGLQVVTNYGYTF.

The chain uses TRBV20-1 and TRBJ2-5; unclear D gene. CDR1 and CDR2 (germline): DFQATT, SNEGSKA (reference sequence). The CDR3 sequence is 13 residues long. The V end lost 4 bases, the J end lost 1 base, and 10 bases lay between the germline ends. The CDR3 bases are TGCAGTGCTACTCCCACAGTCCAAGAGACCCAGTACTTC. Translated: CSATPTVQETQYF.

J is TRBJ2-5 and V is TRBV27; TRBD1 matches at 8 bases. The CDR3 spans 15 residues. With 4 bases clipped from V and 1 base from J, the junction kept 5 bases outside the gene matches. Germline loops: CDR1 MNHEY, CDR2 SMNVEV (reference sequence). CDR3 amino acids: CASSSGTGIQETQYF. CDR3 coding DNA: TGTGCCAGCAGTTCCGGGACAGGTATCCAAGAGACCCAGTACTTC.

This clonotype came up a few times. The gene calls are TRBV25-1 and TRBJ2-7; no clear D. The J call could be wrong; TRBJ2-5 is a better fit for the DNA end. The CDR3 runs to 14 residues. Germline loops: CDR1 MGHDK, CDR2 SYGVNS. The CDR3 is CASSVSGSRETQYF. DNA of the CDR3: TGTGCCAGCAGTGTATCCGGTTCCCGGGAGACCCAGTACTTC.

This clonotype was detected ten times or more. The gene calls are TRBV6-4 and TRBJ2-1; 11 bases match TRBD2. V was pared by 4 bases and J by 5 bases, with 7 bases of the junction left unmatched. The germline CDR1 and CDR2 sequences are MRHNA and SNTAGT. The CDR3 spans 16 residues. The CDR3: CASSGTGTSGHNEQFF. Here the CDR3 DNA reads TGTGCCAGCAGTGGAACCGGGACTAGCGGACACAATGAGCAGTTCTTC.

The rearrangement uses TRBV4-1 and TRBJ2-5; D is unresolved. Germline CDR1 reads MGHRA; CDR2 reads YSYEKL. Trimming removed 0 bases at V and 1 base at J, with 6 bases between. This CDR3 comprises 14 residues. The CDR3 nucleotides read TGCGCCAGCAGCCAAGACAGGCTCCAAGAGACCCAGTACTTC. It translates to CASSQDRLQETQYF.

The V call is TRBV29-1, the J call TRBJ2-5; D may be TRBD2 (5 bases). Germline V CDR1 and CDR2: SQVTM, ANQGSEA. The CDR3 has 16 amino acids. The ends were cut back, 0 bases at V and 0 bases at J, with 14 bases in the middle. CDR3 nucleotide sequence: TGCAGCGTTGAAGATGGGCGGACGGGGTACCAAGAGACCCAGTACTTC. Translated: CSVEDGRTGYQETQYF.

The V gene is TRBV5-1, the J gene TRBJ2-2; 10 nucleotides agree with TRBD2. The V gene end was trimmed by 1 base and the J gene end by 4 bases; junction bases not matched to a gene: 7. CDR1 SGHRS and CDR2 YFSETQ come from the germline V gene. This CDR3 has 17 residues. CDR3 bases: TGCGCCAGCAGCTTGCCTAGCGGGAGCGGAATCACCGGGGAGCTGTTTTTT. As protein: CASSLPSGSGITGELFF. Complete variable domain (other parts from reference TRBV5-1 and TRBJ2-2): KAGVTQTPRYLIKTRGQQVTLSCSPISGHRSVSWYQQTPGQGLQFLFEYFSETQRNKGNFPGRFSGRQFSNSRSEMNVSTLELGDSALYLCASSLPSGSGITGELFFGEGSRLTVL.

Only a few counts were recorded for this clonotype. This chain joins TRBV5-1 and TRBJ2-7, with TRBD1 identical over 9 bases. Germline CDR1 reads SGHRS; CDR2 reads YFSETQ. The CDR3 is made up of 15 amino acids. After removal of 3 bases from V and 2 bases from J, the junction contained 6 bases not matched to a gene. This CDR3 is CASSSPDRGPYEQYF. CDR3 in DNA: TGCGCCAGCAGCTCCCCGGACAGGGGCCCCTACGAGCAGTACTTC. The full variable domain, completed using reference TRBV5-1 and TRBJ2-7, is KAGVTQTPRYLIKTRGQQVTLSCSPISGHRSVSWYQQTPGQGLQFLFEYFSETQRNKGNFPGRFSGRQFSNSRSEMNVSTLELGDSALYLCASSSPDRGPYEQYFGPGTRLTVT.

This clonotype was seen many times. V and J are TRBV6-1 and TRBJ1-2; D is uncertain. Germline V gene sequence: CDR1 MNHNS, CDR2 SASEGT. There are 13 residues in the CDR3. Trimming took 2 bases from V and 4 from J, leaving 8 bases between them. The CDR3 region is CASSESGGYGYTF. As DNA, the CDR3 is TGTGCCAGCAGTGAATCGGGAGGCTATGGCTACACCTTC.

This clonotype was seen a few times. The chain recombines TRBV5-1 with TRBJ1-2; TRBD1 aligns across 7 bases. Germline V gives CDR1 SGHRS, CDR2 YFSETQ. This CDR3 contains 14 residues. The trim removed 4 bases at V and 2 bases at J, leaving 5 bases unmatched. CDR3 amino acids: CASSPGQRNYGYTF. For the CDR3, the DNA is TGCGCCAGCAGCCCGGGACAGCGAAACTATGGCTACACCTTC.

Points on this clonotype: This may come from a read error, since a much larger clone is one base off. The chain has TRBV29-1 and TRBJ1-4; weak D call: TRBD1 (6 bases). This CDR3 is built from 14 residues. Germline V gene data show CDR1 as SQVTM and CDR2 as ANQGSEA. CDR3 protein: CSVEEGGIKETLFF. The CDR3 DNA sequence: TGCAGCGTTGAAGAAGGGGGGATTAAGGAAACACTGTTTTTT.

V is TRBV7-8 and J is TRBJ2-7; 9 nucleotides line up with TRBD1. The assigned J gene may be wrong: the sequence end matches TRBJ2-5 better. This CDR3 has 15 residues. The germline CDR1 and CDR2 sequences are SGHVS and FQNEAQ. CDR3 residues: CASSLRTGERETQYF. For the CDR3, the DNA is TGTGCCAGCAGCCTTCGGACAGGGGAAAGAGAGACCCAGTACTTC.

J is TRBJ2-5 and V is TRBV6-5; D gene uncertain. CDR1 is MNHEY and CDR2 is SVGAGI in the germline V gene. V shed 3 bases and J shed 11 bases, with 25 bases lying between them. The CDR3 runs to 16 residues. The CDR3 sequence: CASSYGSSSTADPQYF. CDR3 coding DNA: TGTGCCAGCAGTTATGGCTCTAGTTCAACGGCGGATCCGCAGTACTTC.

There are a few counts of this clonotype. The chain recombines TRBV4-1 with TRBJ1-2; no reliable D call. The V and J ends lost 0 bases and 4 bases respectively, with 12 bases between them. CDR1 and CDR2 from the germline V gene are MGHRA and YSYEKL. This CDR3 region has 15 residues. CDR3 sequence (DNA): TGCGCCAGCAGCCAAGAGGGGAAGGAAAGCTATGGCTACACCTTC. It codes for CASSQEGKESYGYTF.

This clonotype was counted between two and nine times. The genes are TRBV28 and TRBJ2-5; perhaps TRBD2 as D (6 bases). CDR1 is MDHEN and CDR2 is SYDVKM in the germline V gene. The CDR3 extends over 14 amino acids. Trimming removed 3 bases at V and 11 bases at J, with 19 bases between. The CDR3 is CASSLGSSENEQYF. The CDR3 DNA reads TGTGCCAGCAGTTTGGGATCTAGCGAGAATGAGCAGTACTTC.